The rows below give T cell receptor beta chains drawn from one sample of a study of control samples from healthy donors and cancer patients. Using immunoSEQ multiplex PCR, the repertoire was profiled, and TCRdb retains in-frame clones only, with some absent. The sample lists around 50,000 clones; 95% were seen once. Sequencing was carried out using blood. The source of these receptors is a young man in good health. The CDR3 runs from the conserved cysteine through the conserved F or W. Fields, in order: D gene, V gene, clone size, J gene, CDR3 protein, CDR3 DNA. The D gene is left open where the match is weak. Clone sizes are given selectively: once, few, many, or a class where the clone is expanded.

d_gene: NA
v_gene: TRBV7-2
abundance: NA
j_gene: TRBJ2-7
CDR3aa: CASSFVGVGTYEQYF
CDR3nt: TGTGCCAGCAGCTTTGTGGGAGTTGGCACCTACGAGCAGTACTTC

d_gene: TRBD2
v_gene: TRBV7-2
abundance: NA
j_gene: TRBJ2-3
CDR3aa: CASSFGLAVATQYF
CDR3nt: TGTGCCAGCAGCTTTGGACTAGCTGTGGCTACGCAGTATTTT

d_gene: NA
v_gene: TRBV9
abundance: NA
j_gene: TRBJ2-3
CDR3aa: CASSVEADTDTQYF
CDR3nt: TGTGCCAGCAGCGTAGAGGCTGACACAGATACGCAGTATTTT

d_gene: TRBD1
v_gene: TRBV5-4
abundance: once
j_gene: TRBJ2-5
CDR3aa: CASSSGTDSRETQYF
CDR3nt: TGTGCCAGCAGTTCTGGGACAGACTCGCGGGAGACCCAGTACTTC

d_gene: NA
v_gene: TRBV28
abundance: once
j_gene: TRBJ2-7
CDR3aa: CASRRLTGGGVYEQYF
CDR3nt: TGTGCCAGCAGACGACTCACAGGGGGGGGCGTCTACGAGCAGTACTTC

d_gene: TRBD2
v_gene: TRBV5-1
abundance: once
j_gene: TRBJ2-1
CDR3aa: CASSLPAGGNEQFF
CDR3nt: TGCGCCAGCAGCTTACCCGCGGGAGGCAATGAGCAGTTCTTC

d_gene: TRBD2
v_gene: TRBV5-4
abundance: NA
j_gene: TRBJ2-4
CDR3aa: CASAKTSGSRAKNIQYF
CDR3nt: TGTGCCAGCGCTAAGACTAGCGGGAGTAGGGCCAAAAACATTCAGTACTTC

d_gene: NA
v_gene: TRBV9
abundance: NA
j_gene: TRBJ1-1
CDR3aa: CASSVLGTLNTEAFF
CDR3nt: TGTGCCAGCAGCGTCCTCGGGACACTCAACACTGAAGCTTTCTTT

d_gene: NA
v_gene: TRBV10-3
abundance: once
j_gene: TRBJ1-4
CDR3aa: CAISESGRVGEKLFF
CDR3nt: TGTGCCATCAGTGAGTCTGGGCGGGTAGGGGAAAAACTGTTTTTT

d_gene: TRBD2
v_gene: TRBV28
abundance: NA
j_gene: TRBJ2-1
CDR3aa: CASSLTQAGAVYNEQFF
CDR3nt: TGTGCCAGCAGTTTAACCCAAGCGGGAGCCGTCTACAATGAGCAGTTCTTC

d_gene: NA
v_gene: TRBV11-2
abundance: NA
j_gene: TRBJ1-2
CDR3aa: CASSLIYPDNYGYTF
CDR3nt: TGTGCCAGCAGCTTAATATACCCGGATAACTATGGCTACACCTTC

d_gene: NA
v_gene: TRBV6-5
abundance: NA
j_gene: TRBJ2-2
CDR3aa: CASRLGQPNTGELFF
CDR3nt: TGTGCCAGCAGGTTGGGACAACCGAACACCGGGGAGCTGTTTTTT

d_gene: NA
v_gene: TRBV7-8
abundance: NA
j_gene: TRBJ2-3
CDR3aa: CASSLTRGAVDTQYF
CDR3nt: TGTGCCAGCAGCTTAACCCGAGGCGCTGTAGATACGCAGTATTTT

d_gene: NA
v_gene: TRBV6-5
abundance: NA
j_gene: TRBJ1-6
CDR3aa: CASSSARTKYNSPLHF
CDR3nt: TGTGCCAGCAGTTCGGCGCGGACAAAATATAATTCACCCCTCCACTTT

d_gene: TRBD2
v_gene: TRBV28
abundance: NA
j_gene: TRBJ2-7
CDR3aa: CASSLASGRQNEQYF
CDR3nt: TGTGCCAGCAGTTTGGCAAGCGGGAGGCAGAACGAGCAGTACTTC

d_gene: TRBD2
v_gene: TRBV4-1
abundance: once
j_gene: TRBJ2-1
CDR3aa: CASSHDLLAGVTNEQFF
CDR3nt: TGCGCCAGCAGCCACGATTTACTAGCGGGAGTGACGAATGAGCAGTTCTTC

d_gene: NA
v_gene: TRBV6-5
abundance: NA
j_gene: TRBJ2-6
CDR3aa: CASREGSGANVLTF
CDR3nt: TGTGCCAGCAGGGAGGGCTCTGGGGCCAACGTCCTGACTTTC

d_gene: TRBD2
v_gene: TRBV5-1
abundance: NA
j_gene: TRBJ2-1
CDR3aa: CASSPGLAGDVNEQFF
CDR3nt: TGCGCCAGCAGCCCCGGACTAGCGGGAGATGTAAATGAGCAGTTCTTC

d_gene: NA
v_gene: TRBV6-1
abundance: NA
j_gene: TRBJ2-7
CDR3aa: CASSEAVGGYEQYF
CDR3nt: TGTGCCAGCAGTGAAGCAGTAGGGGGCTACGAGCAGTACTTC

d_gene: TRBD2
v_gene: TRBV4-2
abundance: NA
j_gene: TRBJ2-2
CDR3aa: CASSQDGAGGPGELFF
CDR3nt: TGTGCCAGCAGCCAAGATGGAGCGGGAGGACCCGGGGAGCTGTTTTTT

d_gene: TRBD2
v_gene: TRBV2
abundance: NA
j_gene: TRBJ2-3
CDR3aa: CASSEGKTSGADTQYF
CDR3nt: TGTGCCAGCAGTGAGGGGAAGACTAGCGGGGCAGATACGCAGTATTTT

d_gene: NA
v_gene: TRBV7-9
abundance: NA
j_gene: TRBJ1-2
CDR3aa: CASSSNAQGYTF
CDR3nt: TGTGCCAGCAGTTCAAACGCTCAAGGCTACACCTTC

d_gene: NA
v_gene: TRBV3-1/TRBV3-2
abundance: NA
j_gene: TRBJ1-4
CDR3aa: CASSQVSRTNEKLFF
CDR3nt: TGTGCCAGCAGCCAAGTTTCCAGAACTAATGAAAAACTGTTTTTT

d_gene: NA
v_gene: TRBV4-1
abundance: NA
j_gene: TRBJ1-4
CDR3aa: CASSQRVNVFEKLFF
CDR3nt: TGCGCCAGCAGCCAAAGGGTGAATGTCTTTGAAAAACTGTTTTTT

d_gene: NA
v_gene: TRBV6-5
abundance: NA
j_gene: TRBJ1-1
CDR3aa: CASSPGGFTEAFF
CDR3nt: TGTGCCAGCAGTCCGGGGGGATTCACTGAAGCTTTCTTT

d_gene: NA
v_gene: TRBV12-3/TRBV12-4
abundance: NA
j_gene: TRBJ1-2
CDR3aa: CASSLTISGYTF
CDR3nt: TGTGCCAGCAGTTTAACCATCAGTGGCTACACCTTC

d_gene: NA
v_gene: TRBV6-1
abundance: NA
j_gene: TRBJ2-2
CDR3aa: CASSDQRHYTGELFF
CDR3nt: TGTGCCAGCAGTGACCAGCGGCATTACACCGGGGAGCTGTTTTTT

d_gene: TRBD1
v_gene: TRBV4-1
abundance: NA
j_gene: TRBJ1-6
CDR3aa: CASSQRQGDNSPLHF
CDR3nt: TGCGCCAGCAGCCAACGACAGGGGGATAATTCACCCCTCCACTTT

d_gene: NA
v_gene: TRBV6-6
abundance: NA
j_gene: TRBJ1-5
CDR3aa: CASSTTRQSGVQHF
CDR3nt: TGTGCCAGCAGTACCACTCGCCAATCAGGTGTCCAGCATTTT

d_gene: TRBD2
v_gene: TRBV7-8
abundance: NA
j_gene: TRBJ2-2
CDR3aa: CASSLGTSGSVGELFF
CDR3nt: TGTGCCAGCAGCTTAGGGACTAGCGGGAGCGTCGGGGAGCTGTTTTTT

d_gene: NA
v_gene: TRBV4-1
abundance: NA
j_gene: TRBJ2-1
CDR3aa: CASSQVGSSYNEQFF
CDR3nt: TGCGCCAGCAGCCAAGTGGGCAGCTCCTACAATGAGCAGTTCTTC

d_gene: NA
v_gene: TRBV28
abundance: NA
j_gene: TRBJ2-1
CDR3aa: CASWGSYNNEQFF
CDR3nt: TGTGCCAGCTGGGGCTCCTACAACAATGAGCAGTTCTTC

d_gene: NA
v_gene: TRBV23-1
abundance: NA
j_gene: TRBJ1-4
CDR3aa: CASRHGAPINEKLFF
CDR3nt: TGCGCCAGCAGACACGGGGCCCCCATTAATGAAAAACTGTTTTTT